This TCR beta chain emerged from a study of beta chain features in type 1 diabetes. From germline, CDR1 is LNHDA and CDR2 SQIVND (reference sequence). The CDR3 loop spans 14 amino acids. V was shortened by 6 bases and J by 7 bases, with 17 bases between the two germline ends. Expressed TCRB transcripts were sequenced, since all the RNA that had been isolated was reverse transcribed. Sequencing was performed with immunoSEQ multiplex PCR; in TCRdb, only in-frame clones are kept and a portion is missing. The table has hundreds of thousands of clones, roughly 13% seen once. The source material was naive CD4+ T cells from blood. This TCR derives from a man between 18 and 35 years old in good health. This chain links TRBV19 with TRBJ2-3, with a weak D call TRBD1 (5 bases). The CDR3 DNA is TGTGCCAGTAGACCCCCTCTGGGGCCGTATACGCAGTATTTT. Its protein is CASRPPLGPYTQYF.